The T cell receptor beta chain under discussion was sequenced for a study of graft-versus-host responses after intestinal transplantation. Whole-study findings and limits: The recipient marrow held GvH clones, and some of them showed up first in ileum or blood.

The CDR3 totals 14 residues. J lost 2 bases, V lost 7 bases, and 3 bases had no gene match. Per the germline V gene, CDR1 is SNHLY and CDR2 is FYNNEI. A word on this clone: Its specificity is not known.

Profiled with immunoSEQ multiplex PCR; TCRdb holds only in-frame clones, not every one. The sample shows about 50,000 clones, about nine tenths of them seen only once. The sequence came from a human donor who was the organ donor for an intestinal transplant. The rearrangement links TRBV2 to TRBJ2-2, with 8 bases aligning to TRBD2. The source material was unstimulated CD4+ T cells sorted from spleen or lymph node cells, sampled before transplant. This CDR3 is CASKRESNTGELFF. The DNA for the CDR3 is TGTGCCAGCAAGCGGGAGAGCAACACCGGGGAGCTGTTTTTT.